The clone carrying this T cell receptor (beta chain) was detected once. What it binds is unknown. This CDR3 spans 14 amino acids. Trimming cost V 0 bases and J 14 bases; bases outside gene matches: 10. Germline-derived CDR1 and CDR2 are LGHNA and YNFKEQ. Sequencing used immunoSEQ multiplex PCR; TCRdb keeps in-frame clones, though not all of them. The sample consists of over 35,000 clones, less than 90% of them appearing once. These data come from a study of pediatric ulcerative colitis. Study-level results: Compared with controls, ulcerative colitis showed greater blood-rectum clone sharing.

The J gene is TRBJ2-1, the V gene TRBV4-2, with 7 bases lining up with TRBD2. The TCR was taken from a girl between 5 and 17 years old with moderate ulcerative colitis. Sequenced: blood. The CDR3 spells CASSQDQEGGPKFF. As DNA, the CDR3 is TGTGCCAGCAGCCAAGATCAGGAGGGAGGGCCTAAGTTCTTC.